The clone carrying this TCR beta chain was seen a handful of times. Its specificity is not known. Germline CDR1 is KGHSH and CDR2 is LQKENI. Trimming cost V 4 bases and J 7 bases, with 14 bases left between them. CDR3 length equals 14 residues. From 5'RACE with constant-segment primers came TCR alpha and TCR beta cDNA libraries that carried sample barcodes and UMIs. TCRdb independently ran MiXCR on the 5' RACE reads; one entry per CDR3 protein. The sample comprises 250,000 to 350,000 distinct CDR3 sequences, just under 20% of which are singletons, and more than 20% rests with the top ten. The data were obtained in a study of T-cell memory formation after mild COVID-19. General observations from the study: There were some responding clones in pre-infection memory, which suggested that cross-reactive memory had joined. CD4+ contracting clones lay mainly in CM and EM, CD8+ ones in EMRA.

The TCR comes from a man between 18 and 35 years old who had mild COVID-19 (a few samples of this study predate the infection). Cell type and time point are not known. V gene TRBV18 combines with J gene TRBJ2-1; D is unclear. The sample comprised PBMCs or a T cell subset sorted from them (not recorded which). The CDR3, as DNA: TGTGCCAGCTCACTGGGTTGGCGATCGAATGAGCAGTTCTTC. This translates into CASSLGWRSNEQFF.